This TCR beta chain was obtained from a study of technical replicates of blood from a few donors. After removal of 5 bases from V and 0 bases from J, the junction contained 13 bases not matched to a gene. The CDR3 extends over 19 amino acids. The V gene's germline CDR1 is SGHKS and CDR2 YYEKEE (reference sequence). TCRdb's copy holds only in-frame clones and misses some; the assay was immunoSEQ multiplex PCR. This sample has around 60,000 clones, with more than 85% found just once. The chain is built from TRBV5-5 and TRBJ2-3; 12 nucleotides align to TRBD2. The sample comprised PBMCs. The receptor was isolated from a human donor in good health. Some clones in this sample may be carry-over from other donors' samples. The DNA of the CDR3 is TGTGCCAGCAGACTGCTTCTCCAACTAGCGGGGGGTAGCACAGATACGCAGTATTTT. This encodes CASRLLLQLAGGSTDTQYF.